This T cell receptor (beta chain) appears in the sequencing data of a study of T cell repertoires in cytomegalovirus infection. Turning to the study itself: Public TCR beta signatures marked donors with CMV infection and the matching HLA.

TCRdb re-analysed the reads in MiXCR, keeping a single row per CDR3 protein. The sample has roughly 630,000 distinct CDR3 sequences; roughly a quarter are singletons. Concerning this clonotype: Its specificity is not known.

General study results and limits: HLA-C-restricted CMV-specific TCR beta clonotypes were dominant in the ex vivo response.

Trimming removed 5 bases from V and 2 bases from J; junction bases left unmatched: 11. Germline lookup yields CDR1 MNHEY and CDR2 SMNVEV (reference sequence). The CDR3 has 16 amino acids. The chain recombines TRBV27 with TRBJ2-7; 8 nucleotides agree with TRBD1. This receptor was obtained from a human donor in good health (CMV status not recorded). Some clones in this sample may be carry-over from other donors' samples. Sequences were obtained from CD8+ T cells from PBMCs. As DNA, the CDR3 is TGTGCCAGCAGTCCCTTCCCGCACAGGGGGACCTACGAGCAGTACTTC. Translated: CASSPFPHRGTYEQYF.